This TCR beta chain was recorded in a study of blood T cell repertoires in COVID-19. The CDR3 runs 15 residues. Germline loops: CDR1 SGHAT, CDR2 FQNNGV. V was clipped by 1 base and J by 4 bases; unmatched bases: 3. Some clones are missing from TCRdb's copy, which holds only in-frame ones; the method was immunoSEQ multiplex PCR. Among about 180,000 clones listed, 65% to 90% were seen once. Material for sequencing was peripheral blood. The chain couples TRBV11-2 to TRBJ2-7, with 11 bases aligning to TRBD2. This receptor was obtained from a human donor in a cohort sampled during active COVID-19. CDR3 sequence (DNA): TGTGCCAGCAGCTTAGGACTAGCGGGAAGGTACGAGCAGTACTTC. Its translation is CASSLGLAGRYEQYF.